This TCR beta chain was identified in a study of T cells expressing NK-cell markers. CDR1 and CDR2 from the germline V gene are MDHEN and SYDVKM. This CDR3 region has 13 residues. TCRdb reprocessed the 5' RACE reads and reports one entry per CDR3 protein, with no DNA. The ten top clones account for 7.3%, within a sample of 400,000 to 500,000 distinct CDR3 sequences. The origin of this receptor is a woman aged 18 to 75 in good health. The sequenced sample consisted of blood T cells: a sorted CD56 or NKG2C T cell subset, CD4+ or CD8+ T cells, or bulk PBMC T cells (not recorded which). This rearrangement joins TRBV28 to TRBJ2-7; TCRdb names TRBD1, which stays unverified in the absence of DNA. The CDR3 loop is CASTVPPSYEQYF.